Below, 22 T cell receptor beta chains from the same sample are listed, as sequenced in a study of OX40 agonist ivuxolimab in advanced cancers. Sequencing was performed with immunoSEQ multiplex PCR; in TCRdb, only in-frame clones are kept and a portion is missing. The repertoire includes approximately 50,000 clones, roughly 94% of them detected once, and approximately 11% sits in the top ten. Sequences were derived from CD4+ or CD8+ T cells sorted from blood, sampled in a trial of the OX40 agonist ivuxolimab. All receptors come from an adult with an advanced solid tumor such as melanoma, head and neck, liver or kidney cancer.

The chain combines TRBV5-4 with TRBJ2-7; 10 bases align to TRBD2. Trimming cost V 5 bases and J 5 bases; bases outside gene matches: 10. Germline lookup yields CDR1 SGHNT and CDR2 YYREEE (reference sequence). This CDR3 comprises 15 residues. Here the CDR3 DNA reads TGTGCCAGCAGGACAGCGGGAGGGTTACTCCACGAGCAGTACTTC. Its protein is CASRTAGGLLHEQYF.

The chain employs TRBV7-2 and TRBJ2-7; maybe TRBD2 (6 bases). V was pared by 7 bases and J by 1 base, with 17 bases between. This CDR3 is 15 amino acids long. The germline gives CDR1 SGHTA, CDR2 FQGNSA. The DNA of the CDR3 is TGTGCCAGCACCAAAGGGCGGGACGAGTCCTACGAGCAGTACTTC. This codes for CASTKGRDESYEQYF.

The gene calls are TRBV28 and TRBJ2-4, with TRBD2 identical over 15 bases. The germline gives CDR1 MDHEN, CDR2 SYDVKM. The J segment lost 0 bases and the V segment lost 2 bases, leaving 14 bases of the junction unmatched. The length of the CDR3 is 22 residues. The CDR3: CASSLPGLAGGVKVLAKNIQYF. In DNA, the CDR3 is TGTGCCAGCAGTTTACCGGGACTAGCGGGGGGTGTAAAAGTTCTAGCCAAAAACATTCAGTACTTC.

This chain links TRBV4-1 with TRBJ2-3, with TRBD2 matching over 10 bases. J lost 3 bases, V lost 1 base, and 16 bases had no gene match. Per germline, CDR1 MGHRA and CDR2 YSYEKL. This CDR3 has 20 residues. The CDR3 DNA sequence: TGCGCCAGCAGCCAAGCGGAGGGGCTAGCGGGAGCTGGGGAGACAGATACGCAGTATTTT. Protein product: CASSQAEGLAGAGETDTQYF.

This clone was counted a single time. The V and J genes are TRBV11-2 and TRBJ2-1; D uncertain. The CDR3 extends over 12 amino acids. V was pared by 1 base and J by 8 bases, with 6 bases between. CDR1 and CDR2 from the germline V gene are SGHAT and FQNNGV. For the CDR3, the DNA is TGTGCCAGCAGCTTAGGAGTCTATGAGCAGTTCTTC. This codes for CASSLGVYEQFF.

This clone was seen a handful of times. The rearrangement uses TRBV11-2 and TRBJ1-1; D unclear. The germline V and J ends were trimmed by 6 bases and 5 bases, with 10 bases remaining between them. The CDR3 contains 12 residues. Germline V gene sequence: CDR1 SGHAT, CDR2 FQNNGV. The CDR3, as DNA: TGTGCCAGCAGAATACTCGGGACTGAAGCTTTCTTT. This encodes CASRILGTEAFF.

The rearrangement links TRBV15 to TRBJ2-7, with 14 bases matching TRBD2. Per the germline V gene, CDR1 is LNHNV and CDR2 is YYDKDF (reference sequence). The V gene end was trimmed by 5 bases and the J gene end by 8 bases; junction bases not matched to a gene: 11. The CDR3 sequence is 16 residues long. The CDR3 sequence: CATSAGLAGGFRKQYF. CDR3 nucleotide sequence: TGTGCCACCAGCGCCGGACTAGCGGGAGGTTTCAGAAAGCAGTACTTC.

V gene TRBV30 combines with J gene TRBJ2-1; D may be TRBD1 or TRBD2 (5 bases each). The CDR3 loop spans 13 amino acids. Germline V gene data show CDR1 as GTSNPN and CDR2 as SVGIG (reference sequence). V was pared by 4 bases and J by 9 bases, with 16 bases between. This CDR3 reads CAWIGTVWSEQFF. For the CDR3, the DNA is TGTGCCTGGATAGGGACGGTGTGGAGTGAGCAGTTCTTC.

The chain couples TRBV15 to TRBJ1-2; tentatively, D is TRBD1 (6 bases). This CDR3 is 13 amino acids long. The germline V gene has CDR1 LNHNV and CDR2 YYDKDF (reference sequence). Trimming removed 6 bases from V and 3 bases from J, with 11 bases in between. CDR3 sequence reads: CATRGGGDYGYTF. For the CDR3, the DNA is TGTGCCACCAGGGGTGGGGGCGACTATGGCTACACCTTC.

This clone has more than one count but fewer than ten. The J gene is TRBJ2-7, the V gene TRBV10-3, with 8 bases matching TRBD2. CDR1 and CDR2 from the germline V gene are ENHRY and SYGVKD. V gave up 2 bases and J gave up 3 bases; unmatched junction bases: 6. CDR3 length equals 15 residues. The CDR3 nucleotides read TGTGCCATCAGTGAGGGTACTAGCGGAGTCTACGAGCAGTACTTC. Its translation is CAISEGTSGVYEQYF.

This chain uses TRBV9 with TRBJ2-3; TRBD1 matches at 7 bases. Germline CDR1 and CDR2: SGDLS and YYNGEE. With V trimmed by 0 bases and J by 3 bases, 7 bases remained unmatched. The CDR3 consists of 16 residues. The CDR3 loop reads CASSVDRGQLTDTQYF. For the CDR3, the DNA is TGTGCCAGCAGCGTAGATAGGGGACAGTTAACAGATACGCAGTATTTT.

The chain has TRBV9 and TRBJ1-3; D call uncertain. Germline-derived CDR1 and CDR2 are SGDLS and YYNGEE. CDR3 length equals 15 residues. The V end lost 0 bases, the J end lost 0 bases, and 7 bases lay between the germline ends. Here the CDR3 reads CASSVGGHSGNTIYF. The CDR3 bases are TGTGCCAGCAGCGTAGGAGGCCACTCTGGAAACACCATATATTTT.

V gene TRBV19 combines with J gene TRBJ2-5; 8 bases line up with TRBD1. V lost 4 bases and J lost 4; bases outside the gene matches: 11. CDR1 is LNHDA, CDR2 SQIVND, per germline (reference sequence). CDR3 length: 16 amino acids. CDR3 sequence reads: CASSNARTGILETQYF. The CDR3 region has the DNA TGTGCCAGTAGTAATGCCAGGACAGGGATACTAGAGACCCAGTACTTC.

J is TRBJ2-7 and V is TRBV7-8; D is tentatively TRBD1 or TRBD2 (6 bases each). The germline V and J ends were trimmed by 3 bases and 1 base, with 10 bases remaining between them. CDR1 and CDR2 (germline): SGHVS, FQNEAQ. There are 14 residues in the CDR3. This CDR3 reads CASSFEGGSYEQYF. The CDR3 DNA is TGTGCCAGCAGCTTCGAGGGGGGTTCCTACGAGCAGTACTTC.

The V and J genes are TRBV7-9 and TRBJ2-7; D might be TRBD1 or TRBD2, each matching 5 bases. Trimming stripped 1 base from V and 0 bases from J, with 7 bases between. From germline, CDR1 is SEHNR and CDR2 FQNEAQ (reference sequence). This CDR3 has 14 residues. CDR3 DNA: TGTGCCAGCAGCTTAGTGGGGGACTCCTACGAGCAGTACTTC. This sequence encodes CASSLVGDSYEQYF.

CDR3 in DNA: TGTGCCAGCAGCCCCCAGAGGGCGGCCTACGAGCAGTACTTC. This translates into CASSPQRAAYEQYF. The V call is TRBV5-6, the J call TRBJ2-7, with a tentative D call TRBD2 (5 bases). This CDR3 has 14 residues. From germline, CDR1 is SGHDT and CDR2 YYEEEE. The ends were cut back, 4 bases at V and 2 bases at J, with 13 bases in the middle.

The chain couples TRBV9 to TRBJ1-5; TRBD1 is a possible D gene (5 bases). V gave up 3 bases and J gave up 5 bases, with 12 bases separating them. CDR1 is SGDLS and CDR2 is YYNGEE in the germline V gene. The CDR3 sequence is 14 residues long. The CDR3 sequence: CASSGDWGDQPQHF. The DNA of the CDR3 is TGTGCCAGCAGCGGTGACTGGGGGGATCAGCCCCAGCATTTT.

The chain employs TRBV7-9 and TRBJ1-2, with unresolved D. CDR1 is SEHNR and CDR2 is FQNEAQ in the germline V gene (reference sequence). CDR3 size: 12 residues. The CDR3 loop is CAGRPPGNGYTF. DNA of the CDR3: TGTGCTGGCAGGCCACCGGGGAATGGCTACACCTTC.

The chain employs TRBV28 and TRBJ1-6; 7 bases are a match to TRBD1. This CDR3 spans 13 amino acids. CDR1 is MDHEN and CDR2 is SYDVKM in the germline V gene. V lost 8 bases and J lost 10; bases outside the gene matches: 8. As DNA, the CDR3 is TGTGCCAGCTCAGGGGACAGCGAATCACCCCTCCACTTT. Translation: CASSGDSESPLHF.

This chain connects TRBV4-1 to TRBJ2-2, with TRBD2 identical over 9 bases. CDR3 length equals 16 residues. Germline V gives CDR1 MGHRA, CDR2 YSYEKL. V dropped 3 bases and J dropped 1; count of bases not matched to a gene: 3. DNA of the CDR3: TGCGCCAGCAGCCACCGACTAGCGGAGAACACCGGGGAGCTGTTTTTT. As protein: CASSHRLAENTGELFF.

In this sample, this clone turned up once. V usage is TRBV11-2 and J usage is TRBJ2-1, with 13 positions matching TRBD2. The CDR3 runs 16 residues. The germline V gene has CDR1 SGHAT and CDR2 FQNNGV. The V and J ends lost 5 bases and 3 bases, in that order; junction bases with no gene match: 4. This chain's CDR3 is CASSRTSGRVYNEQFF. The CDR3 region has the DNA TGTGCCAGCAGCCGTACTAGCGGGAGGGTCTACAATGAGCAGTTCTTC.

The V call is TRBV19, the J call TRBJ1-1; the D is unclear. Germline lookup yields CDR1 LNHDA and CDR2 SQIVND (reference sequence). This CDR3 spans 14 amino acids. The V and J ends lost 3 bases and 4 bases respectively, with 12 bases between them. CDR3 sequence reads: CASSMYPESTEAFF. In nucleotides, the CDR3 is TGTGCCAGTAGTATGTACCCAGAGTCCACTGAAGCTTTCTTT.